These 9 T cell receptor beta chains originate from one sample sequenced in a study of blood T cell repertoires in COVID-19. Assay: immunoSEQ multiplex PCR; the TCRdb copy retains only in-frame clones and omits some. The repertoire holds almost 300,000 clones, with over 85% as singletons. Sequenced material: peripheral blood. All receptors come from a young woman with COVID-19, enrolled during active disease.

This clone was seen only once. V gene TRBV18 combines with J gene TRBJ1-4; D unresolved. The length of the CDR3 is 15 residues. V lost 6 bases to trimming and J lost 0 bases, with 11 bases between them. From germline, CDR1 is KGHSH and CDR2 LQKENI. The CDR3 nucleotides read TGTGCCAGCTCCCCCTCGGGTGCAACTAATGAAAAACTGTTTTTT. Translated, it gives CASSPSGATNEKLFF.

This clone was found a few times. V gene TRBV6-5 combines with J gene TRBJ2-1; weak D call: TRBD1 (5 bases). This CDR3 has 16 residues. V was cut by 0 bases and J by 8 bases, with 17 bases left in between. Germline lookup yields CDR1 MNHEY and CDR2 SVGAGI. The CDR3 sequence is CASSYSMQGKWDEQFF. The CDR3 region has the DNA TGTGCCAGCAGTTACTCGATGCAGGGAAAGTGGGATGAGCAGTTCTTC.

This chain links TRBV3-1 (or the pseudogene TRBV3-2) with TRBJ1-2, with no clear D. The CDR3 length is 14 residues. The V end lost 1 base, the J end lost 4 bases, and 10 bases lay between the germline ends. The germline V gene encodes CDR1 LGHDT and CDR2 YNNKEL (reference sequence). For the CDR3, the DNA is TGTGCCAGCAGCCAAGTCTACGGACTCTATGGCTACACCTTC. This encodes CASSQVYGLYGYTF.

The J gene is TRBJ1-1, the V gene TRBV3-1 (or the pseudogene TRBV3-2); D gene uncertain. Trimming stripped 0 bases from V and 11 bases from J, with 10 bases between. From germline, CDR1 is LGHDT and CDR2 YNNKEL (reference sequence). The CDR3 runs to 12 residues. The CDR3 sequence is CASSQDWGGAFF. Written as DNA, the CDR3 is TGTGCCAGCAGCCAAGACTGGGGAGGTGCTTTCTTT.

This clone was seen a single time. The rearrangement joins TRBV4-1 to TRBJ1-2; 7 nucleotides line up with TRBD1. V lost 4 bases and J lost 8; bases outside the gene matches: 4. Germline CDR1 reads MGHRA; CDR2 reads YSYEKL. This CDR3 contains 12 residues. Written as DNA, the CDR3 is TGCGCCAGCAGCCGAAACAGGGGCGGCTACACCTTC. It is translated as CASSRNRGGYTF.

The genes are TRBV12-5 and TRBJ2-7, with 8 bases identical to TRBD1. This CDR3 is 13 amino acids long. The germline V gene encodes CDR1 LGHNT and CDR2 FRNRAP. The CDR3 bases are TGTGCCCCCCCCCGGGACAGGACCCACGAGCAGTACTTC. Protein sequence: CAPPRDRTHEQYF.

This rearrangement joins TRBV2 to TRBJ2-5; TRBD1 matches 8 bases. Germline V gene lookup returns CDR1 SNHLY and CDR2 FYNNEI. CDR3 length: 14 amino acids. Trimming removed 6 bases from V and 5 bases from J; junction bases left unmatched: 8. The CDR3 nucleotides are TGTGCCAGCAGAGAGGAGACAGGGGAGGAGACCCAGTACTTC. Protein product: CASREETGEETQYF.

J is TRBJ2-2 and V is TRBV29-1; 8 nucleotides align to TRBD1. V was pared by 2 bases and J by 1 base, with 3 bases of the junction left unmatched. The V gene's germline CDR1 is SQVTM and CDR2 ANQGSEA. This CDR3 is 15 amino acids long. CDR3 loop: CSVERGTGNTGELFF. The CDR3 bases are TGCAGCGTTGAACGGGGGACAGGGAACACCGGGGAGCTGTTTTTT.

V is TRBV7-9 and J is TRBJ2-7; 8 bases map to TRBD2. Germline V gene lookup returns CDR1 SEHNR and CDR2 FQNEAQ (reference sequence). With 5 bases clipped from V and 6 bases from J, the junction kept 9 bases outside the gene matches. The CDR3 consists of 14 residues. The CDR3 reads CASSPGGDESEQYF. The DNA of the CDR3 is TGTGCCAGCAGCCCGGGGGGGGACGAAAGCGAGCAGTACTTC.